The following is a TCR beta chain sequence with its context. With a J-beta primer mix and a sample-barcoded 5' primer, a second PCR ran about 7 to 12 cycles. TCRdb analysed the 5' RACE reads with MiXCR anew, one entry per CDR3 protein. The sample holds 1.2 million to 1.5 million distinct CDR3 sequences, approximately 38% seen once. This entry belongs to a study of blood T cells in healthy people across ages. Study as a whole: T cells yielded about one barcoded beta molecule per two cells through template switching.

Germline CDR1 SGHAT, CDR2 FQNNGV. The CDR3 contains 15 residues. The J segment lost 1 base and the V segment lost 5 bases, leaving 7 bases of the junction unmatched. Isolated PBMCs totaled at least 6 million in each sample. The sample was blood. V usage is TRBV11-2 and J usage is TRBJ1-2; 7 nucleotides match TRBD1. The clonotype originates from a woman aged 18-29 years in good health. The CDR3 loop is CASSAQGEVNYGYTF. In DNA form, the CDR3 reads TGTGCCAGCAGCGCCCAGGGGGAAGTTAACTATGGCTACACCTTC. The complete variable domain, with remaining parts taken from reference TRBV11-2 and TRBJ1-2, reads EAGVAQSPRYKIIEKRQSVAFWCNPISGHATLYWYQQILGQGPKLLIQFQNNGVVDDSQLPKDRFSAERLKGVDSTLKIQPAKLEDSAVYLCASSAQGEVNYGYTFGSGTRLTVV.